These T cell receptor beta chains were read from a single sample in a study of T cell changes during pregnancy in multiple sclerosis. TCRdb's copy holds only in-frame clones and misses some; the assay was immunoSEQ multiplex PCR. Seen here are more than 65,000 clones, 91% observed once, and the top ten hold about 2%. The sequencing here drew on peripheral blood, taken in the first trimester of pregnancy. Receptors were obtained from a female donor with multiple sclerosis, enrolled in a pregnancy study. Each CDR3 is given with its conserved first and last residue.

v_call	j_call	cdr3_aa
TRBV5-6	TRBJ2-3	CASSGAGFKDTQYF
TRBV19	TRBJ2-2	CASSTGGELFF
TRBV13	TRBJ2-1	CASSPGDRESDEQFF
TRBV6-1	TRBJ2-7	CASTGRRQGYEQYF
TRBV27	TRBJ2-5	CASSPFRLAGQQYQETQYF
TRBV9	TRBJ2-3	CASSVALAGGTDTQYF
TRBV5-1	TRBJ2-3	CASSWGGLVSTDTQYF
TRBV30	TRBJ1-4	CAWSRQGNEKLFF
TRBV28	TRBJ2-7	CASTSLLAGAYEQYF
TRBV4-2	TRBJ2-7	CASSQDGGDEQYF
TRBV5-6	TRBJ2-7	CASSLSRSSYEQYF
TRBV2	TRBJ2-7	CASSLRSGSPYEQYF
TRBV9	TRBJ2-3	CASSPTSEITDTQYF
TRBV30	TRBJ2-3	CAWGPSTDTQYF
TRBV6-1	TRBJ2-7	CASSERRGTGDPYEQYF
TRBV28	TRBJ1-4	CASSPYSTNEKLFF
TRBV14	TRBJ1-1	CASSQILTENTEAFF
TRBV5-4	TRBJ2-7	CASSGGLAGTTYEQYF
TRBV29-1	TRBJ1-1	CSARTGWVNTEAFF
TRBV2	TRBJ1-3	CASRLGQTSGNTIYF
TRBV7-8	TRBJ2-3	CASSQTGAAGTDTQYF
TRBV10-3	TRBJ1-2	CAISEADSLTNYGYTF
TRBV16	TRBJ1-2	CASSRDIFNYGYTF
TRBV15	TRBJ2-3	CATSREGQGATDTQYF
TRBV11-3	TRBJ2-5	CASSLGGNQETQYF
TRBV7-8	TRBJ2-1	CASSFIRGYNEQFF
TRBV6-4	TRBJ2-3	CASSDGGATDTQYF
TRBV9	TRBJ1-6	CASSVGPRGELHSPLHF
TRBV14	TRBJ2-3	CASSQARDTQYF
TRBV14	TRBJ2-6	CASSHTRGQSGANVLTF
TRBV6-5	TRBJ2-5	CASSSQGSETQYF
TRBV6-1	TRBJ1-2	CASSETQAPNYGYTF
TRBV28	TRBJ1-5	CASSGKTVSRGPQHF
TRBV5-1	TRBJ2-5	CASSSGSQETQYF
TRBV2	TRBJ1-5	CASSGGQRTEPQHF
TRBV2	TRBJ1-2	CASQTGNGAANYGYTF
TRBV5-1	TRBJ2-6	CASSLGQVLPGANVLTF
TRBV7-2	TRBJ1-2	CASSLVLSPYGYTF
TRBV5-1	TRBJ1-1	CASSLVQGSRTEAFF
TRBV18	TRBJ2-2	CASSAGQGLTGELFF
TRBV7-8	TRBJ2-2	CATSRGRTNTGELFF
TRBV5-1	TRBJ2-2	CASSVDGDGELFF
TRBV12-5	TRBJ1-5	CASGFRDRGHQPQHF
TRBV19	TRBJ1-4	CASSISAGAVDEKLFF
TRBV27	TRBJ1-2	CASSLEGAGGYTF
TRBV5-4	TRBJ2-3	CASSSGGGITDTQYF
TRBV30	TRBJ1-1	CAWSVSIVTEAFF
TRBV19	TRBJ2-5	CASRGEKTQYF
TRBV4-2	TRBJ1-1	CASSPLLHQDTEAFF
TRBV5-8	TRBJ1-5	CASTDGSYSNQPQHF
TRBV4-2	TRBJ1-1	CASSQARGARGTEAFF
TRBV7-9	TRBJ2-1	CASSSSGLVGNEQFF
TRBV29-1	TRBJ1-1	CSVSPVLNTEAFF
TRBV10-2	TRBJ1-3	CASSGRNSGNTIYF